This TCR beta chain appears in the sequencing data of a study of cytomegalovirus exposure and HLA in healthy donors. From germline, CDR1 is SGHRS and CDR2 YFSETQ. V was clipped by 4 bases and J by 1 base; unmatched bases: 4. CDR3 length equals 14 residues. The PCR had 60 Vbeta and 13 Jbeta primers. Profiled with immunoSEQ multiplex PCR; TCRdb holds only in-frame clones, not every one. The sample has 100,000 to 150,000 clones. This chain uses TRBV5-1 with TRBJ1-1; 7 nucleotides agree with TRBD1. The clonotype originates from a man aged 18 to 29 in good health and CMV-seronegative. The source material was PBMCs. Written as DNA, the CDR3 is TGCGCCAGCAGCCTCCGGGACAGGAACACTGAAGCTTTCTTT. It yields the protein CASSLRDRNTEAFF.